A selection of T cell receptor beta chains follows, all from one sample in a study of blood T cells in healthy people across ages. TCRdb called the 5' RACE reads again in MiXCR, with one record for every CDR3 protein. Of around 2 million distinct CDR3 sequences in the sample, approximately 40% were seen once. Source material: blood. Receptors originate from a human donor in good health. Each CDR3 is given with its conserved first and last residue.

j_call	v_call	cdr3_aa
TRBJ2-5	TRBV5-6	CASSLPGQGTQETQYF
TRBJ2-1	TRBV7-3	CASSLSRDDEQFF
TRBJ2-1	TRBV12-3/TRBV12-4	CASSGTGGKGFHDEQFF
TRBJ1-1	TRBV5-5	CASSLRTGATEAFF
TRBJ2-7	TRBV7-2	CASSPAYEQYF
TRBJ1-1	TRBV7-9	CASSSLKDRNTEAFF
TRBJ1-2	TRBV5-1	CASSLDGGLDYGYTF
TRBJ2-5	TRBV24-1	CATGLAGALQETQYF
TRBJ1-2	TRBV21-1	CASSKVSPVNGYTF
TRBJ1-5	TRBV7-2	CASSLEMNQPQHF
TRBJ2-7	TRBV11-2	CASRRGTGGTYEQYF
TRBJ2-7	TRBV4-3	CASSQTQDGYYEQYF
TRBJ2-2	TRBV11-3	CASSPTRGLDTGELFF
NA	TRBV5-1	CASSLEGLGRFYEQYF
TRBJ2-1	TRBV2	CASSGHNEQFF
TRBJ1-5	TRBV12-3/TRBV12-4	CASSLTDHSNQPQHF
TRBJ2-7	TRBV7-2	CASSLVTGKDEQYF
TRBJ1-2	TRBV10-2	CASRPGTGSGYTF
TRBJ2-3	TRBV4-2	CASSPKGMAGYTDTQYF
TRBJ2-1	TRBV20-1	CSVPFPGQGAYNEQFF
TRBJ2-1	TRBV6-5	CASSYRVAGAPIQQFF
TRBJ2-1	TRBV7-2	CASSRIAGAAEQFF
TRBJ1-5	TRBV4-3	CASSQEKGRQPQHF
TRBJ1-5	TRBV20-1	CSARDILRTDLNQPQHF
TRBJ2-1	TRBV5-4	CASSPRGESSYNEQFF
TRBJ2-1	TRBV20-1	CSARDPGLAGGSGYNEQFF
NA	TRBV5-1	CASSLFAQETQYF
NA	TRBV7-3	CASSLSGTGGIHEQYF
TRBJ2-1	TRBV7-8	CASSGRGGDSYNEQFF
TRBJ2-7	TRBV6-2/TRBV6-3	CASSYSSGHHTYPYEQYF
TRBJ2-2	TRBV28	CASTSTGLGDRELFF
TRBJ2-5	TRBV20-1	CSAAPRAVGETQYF
TRBJ1-1	TRBV5-8	CASSSLENTEAFF
TRBJ1-5	TRBV7-2	CASSLGVLGSYSNQLQHF
TRBJ2-1	TRBV4-1	CASSQKGQGAAYNEQFF
TRBJ2-1	TRBV7-6	CASSPGLMSEQFF
TRBJ1-2	TRBV6-5	CATLGGERTNYGYTF
TRBJ2-7	TRBV7-2	CASSFSQSSYEQYF
TRBJ2-7	TRBV20-1	CSAVVMTSGGSSYEQYF
TRBJ1-5	TRBV12-3/TRBV12-4	CASSLVATGGNQHF
TRBJ1-4	TRBV29-1	CSVRDSWNEKLFF
TRBJ2-1	TRBV12-3/TRBV12-4	CAGSLRGSDRGYNEQFF
TRBJ1-6	TRBV7-9	CASTGTGGGNSPLHF
TRBJ1-2	TRBV6-5	CASSFRQGVGYTF
TRBJ1-2	TRBV5-1	CASSFNRGEGYDYTF
TRBJ2-6	TRBV4-3	CASSQGPMFHSGANVLTF
TRBJ1-4	TRBV5-1	CASSEGGGGEKLFF
TRBJ1-2	TRBV12-3/TRBV12-4	CASDRGGGHTF
TRBJ2-2	TRBV20-1	CSASMAGGLPGELFF
TRBJ2-6	TRBV6-1	CASSALTGSGANVLTF
TRBJ2-2	TRBV13	CAIPLSYTGELFF
TRBJ1-5	TRBV7-9	CASSPGQGAMEPQHF
TRBJ2-1	TRBV9	CASSVVGTSGGSSYNEQFF
TRBJ1-5	TRBV15	CATSRPGKGPQPQHF
TRBJ2-5	TRBV2	CASSLDAEIGGETQYF
TRBJ1-6	TRBV20-1	CSAGTGDSPLHF
TRBJ2-3	TRBV29-1	CSAEGGEDTQYF